Below, 24 T cell receptor beta chains from the same sample are listed, as sequenced in a study of metastatic and nonmetastatic thyroid tumors. TCRdb re-called the PCR reads via MiXCR. This sample has approximately 5,200 clones, with over 35% found just once. Patients underwent thyroid surgery, and none had received any treatment before it. The sample was tumor tissue. All receptors come from a male donor with papillary thyroid cancer or a benign thyroid nodule (not recorded which). Some clones in this sample may be carry-over from other donors' samples.

The chain links TRBV11-3 to TRBJ2-1, with 8 bases matching TRBD2. The germline CDR1 and CDR2 sequences are SGHNT and YENEEA. The CDR3 has 14 residues. V trimming: 5 bases; J trimming: 9 bases; junction bases outside the gene matches: 9. Here the CDR3 reads CASSQGLGEGEQFF. In DNA form, the CDR3 reads TGTGCCAGCAGCCAGGGACTAGGTGAAGGTGAGCAGTTCTTC. The full variable domain, in which reference TRBV11-3 and TRBJ2-1 provide the parts outside the CDR3, is EAGVVQSPRYKIIEKKQPVAFWCNPISGHNTLYWYLQNLGQGPELLIRYENEEAVDDSQLPKDRFSAERLKGVDSTLKIQPAELGDSAVYLCASSQGLGEGEQFFGPGTRLTVL.

This chain connects TRBV7-6 to TRBJ1-1; D ambiguous. V dropped 9 bases and J dropped 0 bases, with 11 bases sitting between them. Germline V gives CDR1 SGHVS, CDR2 FNYEAQ. The CDR3 has 13 residues. The CDR3, as DNA: TGTGCCAGTAGTGCCGGATTGAACACTGAAGCTTTCTTT. It codes for CASSAGLNTEAFF.

This clone was observed a few times. This chain uses TRBV6-2 or TRBV6-3 with TRBJ1-2, with D possibly being TRBD1 (6 bases). The germline CDR1 and CDR2 sequences are MNHEY and SVGEGT. This CDR3 is built from 13 residues. The germline V and J ends were trimmed by 6 bases and 10 bases, with 18 bases remaining between them. CDR3 in DNA: TGTGCCAGCAGACCCCCTCACGGGGGCTCCTACACCTTC. The encoded protein is CASRPPHGGSYTF.

This clone was counted at least ten times. The V call is TRBV7-2, the J call TRBJ2-7, with D maybe TRBD2 (6 bases). The CDR3 covers 15 residues. Per the germline V gene, CDR1 is SGHTA and CDR2 is FQGNSA. Trimming took off 4 bases at V and 2 bases at J, with 15 bases between the two ends. CDR3 sequence: CASSSRGGGPYEQYF. The CDR3 region has the DNA TGTGCCAGCAGCTCCAGAGGTGGAGGGCCCTACGAGCAGTACTTC.

This clone is termed medium-sized. The chain is built from TRBV19 and TRBJ2-1, with a weak D call TRBD1 (5 bases). V lost 3 bases and J lost 10, with 10 bases in between. The germline V gene has CDR1 LNHDA and CDR2 SQIVND (reference sequence). The CDR3 length is 12 residues. CDR3 region: CASSIEAGEQFF. CDR3 DNA: TGTGCCAGTAGTATTGAGGCAGGGGAGCAGTTCTTC.

This clone was detected a few times. CDR3 loop: CASSVLVDEQFF. DNA of the CDR3: TGTGCCAGCAGTGTATTAGTCGATGAGCAGTTCTTC. The chain couples TRBV6-1 to TRBJ2-1, with D uncertain. CDR1 and CDR2 (germline): MNHNS, SASEGT. V lost 4 bases, J lost 8 bases, and 9 bases lay in between. The CDR3 has 12 amino acids.

The rearrangement joins TRBV20-1 to TRBJ2-7; 9 nucleotides match TRBD2. CDR3 length equals 13 residues. CDR1 DFQATT and CDR2 SNEGSKA come from the germline V gene (reference sequence). V was clipped by 3 bases and J by 6 bases; unmatched bases: 6. Here the CDR3 DNA reads TGCAGTGCTAGCAGGCGGGAGGGTGCCGAGCAGTACTTC. It translates to CSASRREGAEQYF.

This clone was seen a handful of times. The chain is built from TRBV6-2 or TRBV6-3 and TRBJ1-5; D is unclear. The V end was cut by 4 bases, the J end by 4 bases, with 5 bases between. CDR3 length: 12 residues. Looked up from germline, CDR1 is MNHEY and CDR2 is SVGEGT. DNA of the CDR3: TGTGCCAGCAGTTTAAGTAATCAGCCCCAGCATTTT. The encoded protein is CASSLSNQPQHF.

The chain joins TRBV18 to TRBJ1-5; D may be TRBD1 (6 bases). The germline gives CDR1 KGHSH, CDR2 LQKENI. The CDR3 consists of 16 residues. Trimming left V 5 bases short and J 2 bases short, with 16 bases between. For the CDR3, the DNA is TGTGCCAGCTCAATAGGTCAGGGGAGCGGCAATCAGCCCCAGCATTTT. Its translation: CASSIGQGSGNQPQHF.

V is TRBV20-1 and J is TRBJ1-4; D is unresolved. CDR1 and CDR2 (germline): DFQATT, SNEGSKA (reference sequence). The CDR3 covers 13 residues. Trimming pared 7 bases from V and 5 bases from J, leaving 14 bases between. Here the CDR3 reads CSVSVGLNEKLFF. Written as DNA, the CDR3 is TGCAGTGTTTCCGTGGGTTTAAATGAAAAACTGTTTTTT.

This rearrangement joins TRBV6-4 to TRBJ2-1; 12 nucleotides align to TRBD2. CDR1 and CDR2 from the germline V gene are MRHNA and SNTAGT. The CDR3 consists of 16 residues. The trim removed 2 bases at V and 4 bases at J, leaving 3 bases unmatched. In nucleotides, the CDR3 is TGTGCCAGCAGTGACCGGACTAGCGGGGATTACAATGAGCAGTTCTTC. Residues: CASSDRTSGDYNEQFF.

By frequency in the sample, this clone is hyperexpanded (1% or more). The rearrangement uses TRBV5-1 and TRBJ1-1; TRBD1 is a possible D gene (6 bases). Trimming left V 3 bases short and J 0 bases short, with 12 bases between. Germline CDR1 reads SGHRS; CDR2 reads YFSETQ. The CDR3 runs 15 residues. CDR3 protein: CASSSVQGMNTEAFF. The CDR3 nucleotides read TGCGCCAGCAGCTCGGTACAGGGAATGAACACTGAAGCTTTCTTT.

This clone was counted once. The chain recombines TRBV20-1 with TRBJ2-7, with 8 bases identical to TRBD2. This CDR3 is 14 amino acids long. Germline-derived CDR1 and CDR2 are DFQATT and SNEGSKA (reference sequence). J was trimmed by 1 base and V by 1 base; bases with no gene match: 3. The CDR3 DNA reads as TGCAGTGCTAGAGGAGGGACTAGTTCCTACGAGCAGTACTTC. It codes for CSARGGTSSYEQYF.

This clone is labeled as large. The V and J genes are TRBV28 and TRBJ2-5; D not resolved. Germline CDR1 is MDHEN and CDR2 is SYDVKM. The ends were cut back, 5 bases at V and 3 bases at J, with 13 bases in the middle. This CDR3 is built from 14 residues. The CDR3 loop is CASSAAVVEETQYF. In DNA, the CDR3 is TGTGCCAGCAGTGCCGCCGTCGTGGAAGAGACCCAGTACTTC.

The chain joins TRBV25-1 to TRBJ2-2; 10 nucleotides align to TRBD2. Unmatched junction bases numbered 6, after V lost 1 base and J lost 4 bases. The CDR3 sequence is 17 residues long. Germline CDR1 MGHDK, CDR2 SYGVNS. CDR3 nucleotides: TGTGCCAGCAGTGAATGGGCTAGCGGGAGTGGCACCGGGGAGCTGTTTTTT. Protein sequence: CASSEWASGSGTGELFF.

The chain has TRBV5-1 and TRBJ2-7; D call uncertain. Trimming stripped 4 bases from V and 3 bases from J, with 20 bases between. The V gene's germline CDR1 is SGHRS and CDR2 YFSETQ. The CDR3 is 16 amino acids. For the CDR3, the DNA is TGCGCCAGCAGCCCAAATGACCTTTCATGGTACTACGAGCAGTACTTC. Translated: CASSPNDLSWYYEQYF.

This clone has more than one count but fewer than ten. V and J are TRBV6-1 and TRBJ1-6; D is undetermined. CDR1 and CDR2 from the germline V gene are MNHNS and SASEGT. V gave up 2 bases and J gave up 10 bases, with 6 bases separating them. The CDR3 extends over 12 amino acids. This chain's CDR3 is CASSESDSPLHF. The CDR3 DNA reads TGTGCCAGCAGTGAATCCGACTCACCCCTCCACTTT.

V and J are TRBV30 and TRBJ2-3; no reliable D call. Germline assignment: CDR1 GTSNPN and CDR2 SVGIG (reference sequence). Deletions cut 4 bases from V and 2 bases from J, with 10 bases between. The CDR3 has 13 amino acids. DNA for the CDR3: TGTGCCTGGACAGGCCGGCTCACAGATACGCAGTATTTT. Protein: CAWTGRLTDTQYF. The complete variable domain, with remaining parts taken from reference TRBV30 and TRBJ2-3, reads SQTIHQWPATLVQPVGSPLSLECTVEGTSNPNLYWYRQAAGRGLQLLFYSVGIGQISSEVPQNLSASRPQDRQFILSSKKLLLSDSGFYLCAWTGRLTDTQYFGPGTRLTVL.

By its share, this clone is medium-sized. The chain recombines TRBV28 with TRBJ2-7; D might be TRBD2 (5 bases). In germline, CDR1 is MDHEN, CDR2 SYDVKM. The CDR3 is made up of 13 amino acids. V was trimmed by 5 bases and J by 5 bases, leaving 13 bases between them. CDR3 DNA sequence: TGTGCCAGCAGTCGGACGCCTAGCCACGAGCAGTACTTC. Encoded protein: CASSRTPSHEQYF.

DNA for the CDR3: TGCGCCAGCAGCGGATGGGGGGAGGGTTACAATGAGCAGTTCTTC. It encodes CASSGWGEGYNEQFF. The genes are TRBV5-1 and TRBJ2-1, with 7 bases lining up with TRBD2. Germline lookup yields CDR1 SGHRS and CDR2 YFSETQ. The CDR3 totals 15 residues. Unmatched junction bases numbered 8, after V lost 4 bases and J lost 4 bases.

There are a few counts of this clone. The germline gene is not matched at one end of the junction; a read error may be the cause. The V gene is TRBV6-4, the J gene TRBJ2-1; tentatively, D is TRBD1 or TRBD2 (6 bases each). CDR3 length equals 16 residues. Germline loops: CDR1 MRHNA, CDR2 SNTAGT. CDR3 nucleotide sequence: TGTGCCAGCATTGACTCGCCAGGCAGGGGAGGCAATGAGCAGTTCTTC. Translation: CASIDSPGRGGNEQFF.

In DNA form, the CDR3 reads TGTGCCAGCAGCTTGGGGGCGGGACTAGCGGAAGAGACCCAGTACTTC. Protein sequence: CASSLGAGLAEETQYF. This chain joins TRBV5-6 and TRBJ2-5; the match to TRBD2 covers 11 bases. The CDR3 length is 16 residues. Unmatched junction bases numbered 4, after V lost 0 bases and J lost 3 bases. CDR1 is SGHDT, CDR2 YYEEEE, per germline.

The chain combines TRBV6-1 with TRBJ1-5, with D uncertain. The germline CDR1 and CDR2 sequences are MNHNS and SASEGT. The V end lost 11 bases, the J end lost 6 bases, and 17 bases lay between the germline ends. The CDR3 sequence is 13 residues long. CDR3 amino acids: CAGGSEARQPQHF. DNA for the CDR3: TGTGCCGGAGGGTCCGAGGCGCGTCAGCCCCAGCATTTT.

This clone was counted only a few times. The rearrangement joins TRBV6-2 or TRBV6-3 to TRBJ1-2; D is ambiguous. Germline-derived CDR1 and CDR2 are MNHEY and SVGEGT. The V gene lost 0 bases and the J gene lost 6 bases, with 8 bases spanning the gap. This CDR3 spans 13 amino acids. The CDR3 region is CASSYSGMDGYTF. The CDR3, as DNA: TGTGCCAGCAGTTACTCAGGGATGGATGGCTACACCTTC.